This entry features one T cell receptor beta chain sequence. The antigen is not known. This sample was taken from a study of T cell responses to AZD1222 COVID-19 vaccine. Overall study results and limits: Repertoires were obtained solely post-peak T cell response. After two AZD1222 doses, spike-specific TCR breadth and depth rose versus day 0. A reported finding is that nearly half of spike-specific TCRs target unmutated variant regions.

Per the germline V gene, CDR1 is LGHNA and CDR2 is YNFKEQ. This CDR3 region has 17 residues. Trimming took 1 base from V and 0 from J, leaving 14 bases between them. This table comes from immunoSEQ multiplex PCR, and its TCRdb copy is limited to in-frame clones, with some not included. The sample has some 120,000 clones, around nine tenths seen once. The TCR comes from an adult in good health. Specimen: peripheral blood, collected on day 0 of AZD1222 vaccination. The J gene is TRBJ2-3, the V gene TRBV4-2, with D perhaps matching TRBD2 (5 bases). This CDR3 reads CASSQGDAGASTDTQYF. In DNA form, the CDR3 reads TGTGCCAGCAGCCAAGGGGATGCGGGTGCTAGCACAGATACGCAGTATTTT.